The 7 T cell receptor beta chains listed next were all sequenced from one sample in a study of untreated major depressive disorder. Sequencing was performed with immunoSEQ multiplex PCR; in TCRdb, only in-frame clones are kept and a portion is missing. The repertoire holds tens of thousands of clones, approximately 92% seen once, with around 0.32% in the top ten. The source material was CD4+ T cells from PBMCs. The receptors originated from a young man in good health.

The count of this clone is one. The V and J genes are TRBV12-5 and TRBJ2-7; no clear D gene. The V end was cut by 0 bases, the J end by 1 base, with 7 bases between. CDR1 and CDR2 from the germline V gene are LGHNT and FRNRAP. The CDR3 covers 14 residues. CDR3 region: CASGLVPISYEQYF. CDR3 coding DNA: TGTGCTAGTGGTTTGGTACCGATATCCTACGAGCAGTACTTC.

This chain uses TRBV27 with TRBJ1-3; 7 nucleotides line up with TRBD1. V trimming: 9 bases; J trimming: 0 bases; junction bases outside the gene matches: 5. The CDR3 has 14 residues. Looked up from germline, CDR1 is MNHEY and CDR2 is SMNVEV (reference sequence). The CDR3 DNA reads TGTGCCAGTCGGGACAGCTTCTCTGGAAACACCATATATTTT. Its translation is CASRDSFSGNTIYF.

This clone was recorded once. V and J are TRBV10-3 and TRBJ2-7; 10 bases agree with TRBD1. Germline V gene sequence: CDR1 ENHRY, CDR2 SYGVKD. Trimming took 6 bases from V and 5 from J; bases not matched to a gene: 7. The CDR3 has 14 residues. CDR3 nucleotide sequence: TGTGCCATCAGGGACAGGGGGGTTCAGGACGAGCAGTACTTC. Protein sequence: CAIRDRGVQDEQYF.

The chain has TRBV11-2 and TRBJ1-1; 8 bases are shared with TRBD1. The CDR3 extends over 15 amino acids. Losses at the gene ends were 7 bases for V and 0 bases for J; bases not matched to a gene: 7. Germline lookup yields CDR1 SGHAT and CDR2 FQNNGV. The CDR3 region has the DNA TGTGCCAGCACCATTGTGACAGGGGTGAACACTGAAGCTTTCTTT. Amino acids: CASTIVTGVNTEAFF.

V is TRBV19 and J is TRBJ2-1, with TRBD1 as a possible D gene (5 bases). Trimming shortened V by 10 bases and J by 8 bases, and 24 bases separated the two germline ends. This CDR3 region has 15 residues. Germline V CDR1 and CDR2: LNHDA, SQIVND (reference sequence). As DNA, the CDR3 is TGTGCCACTTCGAGCCTTGGGCAGGGTAGGCATGAGCAGTTCTTC. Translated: CATSSLGQGRHEQFF.

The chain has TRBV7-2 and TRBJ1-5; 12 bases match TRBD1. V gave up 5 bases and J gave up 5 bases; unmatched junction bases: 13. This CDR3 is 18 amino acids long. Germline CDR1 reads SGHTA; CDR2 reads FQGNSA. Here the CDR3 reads CASSPPGTGGQRYQPQHF. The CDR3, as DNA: TGTGCCAGCAGCCCCCCCGGGACAGGGGGCCAGAGGTATCAGCCCCAGCATTTT.

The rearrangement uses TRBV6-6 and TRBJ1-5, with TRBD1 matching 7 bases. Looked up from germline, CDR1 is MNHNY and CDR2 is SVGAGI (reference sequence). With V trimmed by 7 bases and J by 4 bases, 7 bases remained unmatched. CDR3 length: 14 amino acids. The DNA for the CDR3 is TGTGCCAGCACCTCCGACAGGGTGAATCAGCCCCAGCATTTT. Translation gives CASTSDRVNQPQHF.